This T cell receptor (beta chain) was identified in a study of blood T cell repertoires in COVID-19. Profiled with immunoSEQ multiplex PCR; TCRdb holds only in-frame clones, not every one. The sample yields about 100,000 clones, 70% to 90% seen once. Trimming removed 7 bases at V and 1 base at J, with 11 bases between. The germline V gene has CDR1 MNHEY and CDR2 SVGAGI. This CDR3 has 14 amino acids. The sample comprised peripheral blood. This chain connects TRBV6-5 to TRBJ1-5; possibly TRBD1 for D (6 bases). The receptor was derived from a human donor in a cohort sampled during active COVID-19. CDR3 in DNA: TGTGCCAGCACTGGGGGCACGAGCAATCAGCCCCAGCATTTT. Residues: CASTGGTSNQPQHF.